This record covers a single T cell receptor beta chain. V lost 4 bases, J lost 10 bases, and 4 bases stayed unmatched. The CDR3 has 12 residues. Germline V CDR1 and CDR2: SGHKS, YYEKEE (reference sequence). The entry originates in a study of blood T cell repertoires in COVID-19. Study-level background: The United States, Italy and Spain were the sources of the acute and convalescent COVID-19 samples. The analysed material was cDNA or gDNA that came from T cells, B-cell-depleted T cells, or PBMCs.

Under the authors' procedure: Scientists estimated how many nucleated cells there were by amplifying reference gene primers. TCRdb's copy holds only in-frame clones and misses some; the assay was immunoSEQ multiplex PCR. V and J calls and clone size are as listed in that table; D and trimming were resolved from the DNA. The top ten hold about 11% of the sample, which has fewer than 25,000 clones, more than 70% seen once. The J gene is TRBJ2-1, the V gene TRBV5-5; TRBD1 agrees at 8 bases. Sequencing was done on a sample of peripheral blood. The source is a human donor in a cohort sampled during active COVID-19. The donor label of this sample is uncertain. The CDR3 DNA sequence: TGTGCCAGCAGCCCTTGGGACAGGGAGCAGTTCTTC. Its protein product is CASSPWDREQFF.